A selection of T cell receptor beta chains follows, all from one sample in a study of beta chain features in type 1 diabetes. Profiled with immunoSEQ multiplex PCR; TCRdb holds only in-frame clones, not every one. This sample has 900,000 or so clones; 17% occur once, and the top ten carry roughly 0.025%. Sequencing was performed on naive CD4+ T cells from blood. The source is a young woman in good health. The CDR3 runs from the conserved cysteine through the conserved F or W. Each record gives: V gene, clone size, J gene, D gene, CDR3 protein, CDR3 DNA. D genes are given only for firm matches. The size field is filled for only some rows; it gives once, few, many or a size class.

V gene: TRBV7-6
clone size: .
J gene: TRBJ1-1
D gene: TRBD1
CDR3 protein: CASSSNRGHTEAFF
CDR3 DNA: TGTGCCAGCAGCTCGAACAGGGGGCATACTGAAGCTTTCTTT

V gene: TRBV7-3
clone size: .
J gene: TRBJ2-3
D gene: TRBD2
CDR3 protein: CASSPLGLFTDTQYF
CDR3 DNA: TGTGCCAGCAGCCCCCTGGGACTATTTACAGATACGCAGTATTTT

V gene: TRBV29-1
clone size: .
J gene: TRBJ1-4
D gene: TRBD1
CDR3 protein: CSASSQGMNEKLFF
CDR3 DNA: TGCAGCGCGTCCTCACAGGGGATGAATGAAAAACTGTTTTTT

V gene: TRBV4-2
clone size: .
J gene: TRBJ2-3
D gene: TRBD1
CDR3 protein: CASSSYPGTAADTQYF
CDR3 DNA: TGTGCCAGCAGCTCCTACCCCGGGACAGCGGCAGATACGCAGTATTTT

V gene: TRBV6-6
clone size: .
J gene: TRBJ1-2
D gene: .
CDR3 protein: CASSLIRAAQNYGYTF
CDR3 DNA: TGTGCCAGCAGTCTAATACGGGCAGCTCAAAACTATGGCTACACCTTC

V gene: TRBV11-2
clone size: few
J gene: TRBJ2-1
D gene: TRBD2
CDR3 protein: CASRVAGGFYNEQFF
CDR3 DNA: TGTGCCAGCAGGGTAGCGGGAGGTTTTTACAATGAGCAGTTCTTC

V gene: TRBV14
clone size: .
J gene: TRBJ2-1
D gene: TRBD2
CDR3 protein: CASSQGGLVGEQFF
CDR3 DNA: TGTGCCAGCAGCCAAGGTGGACTAGTAGGTGAGCAGTTCTTC

V gene: TRBV18
clone size: few
J gene: TRBJ2-5
D gene: .
CDR3 protein: CASSPPNDRQTQYF
CDR3 DNA: TGTGCCAGCTCACCACCGAACGACAGGCAGACCCAGTACTTC

V gene: TRBV27
clone size: few
J gene: TRBJ1-3
D gene: .
CDR3 protein: CASSPRGNGNTIYF
CDR3 DNA: TGTGCCAGCAGCCCACGAGGGAACGGAAACACCATATATTTT

V gene: TRBV5-1
clone size: few
J gene: TRBJ2-4
D gene: TRBD1
CDR3 protein: CASKKGAGNIQYF
CDR3 DNA: TGCGCCAGCAAAAAGGGGGCCGGAAACATTCAGTACTTC